This record covers a single TCR beta chain. The antigen is undetermined. TCRdb called the 5' RACE reads again in MiXCR, with one record for every CDR3 protein. Among just under 550,000 distinct CDR3 sequences, around 15% were seen once, and the ten largest hold roughly 0.43%. Trimming stripped 2 bases from V and 8 bases from J, with 13 bases between. The CDR3 extends over 14 amino acids. The data derive from a study of identical twins. Study outcomes and limitations: Beta clonotypes that were abundant in cord blood contained fewer insertions, a pattern absent from memory repertoires. Conclusions relied on cross-sectional statistical analysis, not following the same donors.

Another study also made use of these data, one on yellow fever vaccine responses in identical twins.

The genes are TRBV12-3 or TRBV12-4 and TRBJ2-1; weak D call: TRBD2 (5 bases). The sequence was collected from a woman under 30 in good health. The sample was CD4+ T cells sorted from blood. The CDR3 here is CASSLSSFGDEQFF. The CDR3 DNA follows: TGTGCCAGCAGTTTATCTAGCTTTGGGGATGAGCAGTTCTTC.